This T cell receptor beta chain comes out of a study of cytomegalovirus exposure and HLA in healthy donors. The study's findings and limits: Confirmation in vitro established that three CMV-associated chains were specific for CMV antigens. In a later analysis, most CMV-associated TCR beta chains appeared HLA-restricted.

Both 60 Vbeta primers and 13 Jbeta primers went into the PCR. Clones were sequenced by immunoSEQ multiplex PCR, and TCRdb holds only the in-frame ones, with some missing. The sample includes 150,000 to 200,000 clones, roughly three quarters of them seen just once. In regard to this clone: Its antigen is as yet unknown.

This CDR3 has 20 residues. Germline CDR1 is MDHEN and CDR2 is SYDVKM. V dropped 2 bases and J dropped 0; count of bases not matched to a gene: 13. Sequencing was done on a sample of PBMCs. The TCR originated in a male donor in good health and CMV-seronegative. The chain uses TRBV28 and TRBJ2-1, with TRBD2 matching over 10 bases. CDR3 loop: CASSLPPPSGGLSSYNEQFF. The DNA of the CDR3 is TGTGCCAGCAGTTTACCCCCCCCTAGCGGGGGCCTGAGCTCCTACAATGAGCAGTTCTTC.